This T cell receptor beta chain was sequenced for a study of CXCR3-negative and CXCR3-positive naive CD8 T cells. Whole-study findings and limits: Naive cells positive for CXCR3 carried more hydrophobic TRB CDR3s than CXCR3-negative ones.

The study made its TRB cDNA libraries by 5' RACE, adding UMI labels. TCRdb derives one entry per CDR3 protein from the 5' RACE reads, leaving out DNA. The sample has about 150,000 distinct CDR3 sequences; the top ten hold 0.45% to 0.6%. On this clonotype itself: Its antigen is still unknown.

The sequencing input was naive CXCR3+ CD8+ T cells from blood. Subset in this sample: CD45RO-CCR7+CD27+CD95- naive CD8+ T cells expressing CXCR3 (TNR3+). This clonotype originated in a human donor in good health. Some clones in this sample may be carry-over from other donors' samples.

The CDR3 loop is CASSLLLGGLNTGELLF. The chain joins TRBV12-3 or TRBV12-4 to TRBJ2-2; checking the TCRdb D call of TRBD1 is not possible without DNA. This CDR3 has 17 amino acids.